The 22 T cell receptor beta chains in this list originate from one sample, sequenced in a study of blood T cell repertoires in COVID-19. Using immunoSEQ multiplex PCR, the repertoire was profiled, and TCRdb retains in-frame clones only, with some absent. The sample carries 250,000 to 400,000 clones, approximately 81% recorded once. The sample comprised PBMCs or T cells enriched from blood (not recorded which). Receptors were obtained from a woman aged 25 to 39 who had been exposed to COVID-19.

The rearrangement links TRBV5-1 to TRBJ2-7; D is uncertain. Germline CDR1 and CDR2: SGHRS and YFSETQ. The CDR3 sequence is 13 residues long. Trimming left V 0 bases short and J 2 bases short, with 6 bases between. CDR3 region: CASSLDRPYEQYF. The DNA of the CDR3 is TGCGCCAGCAGCTTGGACAGACCCTACGAGCAGTACTTC.

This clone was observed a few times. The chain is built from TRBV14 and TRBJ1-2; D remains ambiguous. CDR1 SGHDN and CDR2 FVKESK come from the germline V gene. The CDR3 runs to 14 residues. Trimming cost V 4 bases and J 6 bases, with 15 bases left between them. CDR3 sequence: CASSRTVVVDGYTF. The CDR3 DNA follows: TGTGCCAGCAGCCGCACAGTGGTCGTTGATGGCTACACCTTC.

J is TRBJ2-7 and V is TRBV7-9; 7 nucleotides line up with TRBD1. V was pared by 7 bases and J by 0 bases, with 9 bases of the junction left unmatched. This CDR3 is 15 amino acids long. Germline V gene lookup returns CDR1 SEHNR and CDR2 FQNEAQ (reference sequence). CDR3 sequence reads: CASIFRGRSSYEQYF. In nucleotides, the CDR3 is TGTGCCAGCATCTTTAGGGGGCGAAGCTCCTACGAGCAGTACTTC.

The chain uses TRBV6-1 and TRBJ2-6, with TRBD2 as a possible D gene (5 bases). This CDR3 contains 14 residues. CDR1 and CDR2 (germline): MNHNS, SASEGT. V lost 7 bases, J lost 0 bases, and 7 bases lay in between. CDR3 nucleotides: TGTGCCAGCACAGACTACTCTGGGGCCAACGTCCTGACTTTC. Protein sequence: CASTDYSGANVLTF.

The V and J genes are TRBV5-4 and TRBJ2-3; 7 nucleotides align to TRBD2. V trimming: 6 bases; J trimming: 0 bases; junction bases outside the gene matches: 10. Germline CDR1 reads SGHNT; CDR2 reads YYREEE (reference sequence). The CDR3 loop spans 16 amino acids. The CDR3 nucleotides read TGTGCCAGCACCATTGGGGGGGGATCTAGCACAGATACGCAGTATTTT. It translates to CASTIGGGSSTDTQYF. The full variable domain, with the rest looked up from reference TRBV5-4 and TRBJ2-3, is ETGVTQSPTHLIKTRGQQVTLRCSSQSGHNTVSWYQQALGQGPQFIFQYYREEENGRGNFPPRFSGLQFPNYSSELNVNALELDDSALYLCASTIGGGSSTDTQYFGPGTRLTVL.

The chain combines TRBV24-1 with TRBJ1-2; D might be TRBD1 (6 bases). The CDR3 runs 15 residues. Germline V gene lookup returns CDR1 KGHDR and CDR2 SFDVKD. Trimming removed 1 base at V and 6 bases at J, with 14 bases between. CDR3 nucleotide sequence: TGTGCCACCAGTGATTTAGGGGGAAACCGGGATGGCTACACCTTC. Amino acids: CATSDLGGNRDGYTF.

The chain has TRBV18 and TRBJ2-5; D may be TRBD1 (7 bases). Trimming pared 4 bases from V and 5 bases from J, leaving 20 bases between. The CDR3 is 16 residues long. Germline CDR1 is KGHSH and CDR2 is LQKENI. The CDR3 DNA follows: TGTGCCAGCTCACGAGATTCGACAGGGAGGTTGGAGACCCAGTACTTC. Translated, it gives CASSRDSTGRLETQYF.

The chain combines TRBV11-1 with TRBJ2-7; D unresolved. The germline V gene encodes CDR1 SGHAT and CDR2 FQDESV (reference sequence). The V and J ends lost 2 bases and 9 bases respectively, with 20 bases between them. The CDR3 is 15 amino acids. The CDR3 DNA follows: TGTGCCAGCAGCTTAAGGCCCCAGGCGAGAATGGGGCAGTACTTC. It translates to CASSLRPQARMGQYF.

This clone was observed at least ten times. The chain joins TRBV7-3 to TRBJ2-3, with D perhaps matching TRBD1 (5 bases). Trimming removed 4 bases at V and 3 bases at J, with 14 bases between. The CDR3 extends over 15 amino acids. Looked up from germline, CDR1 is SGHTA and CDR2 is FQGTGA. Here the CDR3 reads CASSSGLPGTDTQYF. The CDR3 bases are TGTGCCAGCAGCTCAGGATTACCAGGGACAGATACGCAGTATTTT.

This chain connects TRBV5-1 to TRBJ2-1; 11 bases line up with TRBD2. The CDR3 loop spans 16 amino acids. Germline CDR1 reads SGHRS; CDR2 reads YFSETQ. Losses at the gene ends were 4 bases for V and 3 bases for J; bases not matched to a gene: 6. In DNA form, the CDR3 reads TGCGCCAGCAGCACCACTAGCGGGGGCCTCTACAATGAGCAGTTCTTC. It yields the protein CASSTTSGGLYNEQFF. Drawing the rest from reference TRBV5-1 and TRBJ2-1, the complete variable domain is KAGVTQTPRYLIKTRGQQVTLSCSPISGHRSVSWYQQTPGQGLQFLFEYFSETQRNKGNFPGRFSGRQFSNSRSEMNVSTLELGDSALYLCASSTTSGGLYNEQFFGPGTRLTVL.

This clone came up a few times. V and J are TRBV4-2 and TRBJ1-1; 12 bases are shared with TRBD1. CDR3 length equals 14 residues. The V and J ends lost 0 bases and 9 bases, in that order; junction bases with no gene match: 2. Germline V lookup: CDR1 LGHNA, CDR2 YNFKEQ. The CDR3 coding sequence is TGTGCCAGCAGCCAAGATGGGACAGGGGGCAAAGCTTTCTTT. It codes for CASSQDGTGGKAFF.

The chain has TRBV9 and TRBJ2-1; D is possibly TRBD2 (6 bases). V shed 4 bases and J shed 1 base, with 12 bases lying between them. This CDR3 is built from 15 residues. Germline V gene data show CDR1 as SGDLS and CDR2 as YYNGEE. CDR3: CASSSSGQSYNEQFF. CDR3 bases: TGTGCCAGCAGCTCCAGCGGGCAGTCCTACAATGAGCAGTTCTTC.

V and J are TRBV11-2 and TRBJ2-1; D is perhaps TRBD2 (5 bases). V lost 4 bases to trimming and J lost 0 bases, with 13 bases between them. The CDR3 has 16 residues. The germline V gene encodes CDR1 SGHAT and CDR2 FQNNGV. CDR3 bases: TGTGCCAGCAGCTCCTACCGTGGGAGCTCCTACAATGAGCAGTTCTTC. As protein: CASSSYRGSSYNEQFF.

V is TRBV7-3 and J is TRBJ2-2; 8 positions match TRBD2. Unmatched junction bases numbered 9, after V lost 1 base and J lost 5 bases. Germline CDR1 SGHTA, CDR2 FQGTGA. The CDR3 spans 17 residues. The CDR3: CASSLKGVVAGTGELFF. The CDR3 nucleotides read TGTGCCAGCAGCTTAAAAGGGGTAGTAGCGGGAACCGGGGAGCTGTTTTTT.

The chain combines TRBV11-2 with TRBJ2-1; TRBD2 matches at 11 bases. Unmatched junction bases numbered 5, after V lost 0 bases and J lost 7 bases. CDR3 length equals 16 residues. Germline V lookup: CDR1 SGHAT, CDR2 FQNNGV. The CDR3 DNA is TGTGCCAGCAGCTTAGATAGGGCTAGCGGGGGGAATGAGCAGTTCTTC. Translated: CASSLDRASGGNEQFF.

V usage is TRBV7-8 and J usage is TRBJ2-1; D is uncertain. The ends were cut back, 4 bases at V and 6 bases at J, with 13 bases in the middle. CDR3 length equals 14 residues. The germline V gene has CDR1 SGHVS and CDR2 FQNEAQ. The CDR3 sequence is CASSYRTRFNEQFF. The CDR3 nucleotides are TGTGCCAGCAGCTACCGAACTCGGTTCAATGAGCAGTTCTTC.

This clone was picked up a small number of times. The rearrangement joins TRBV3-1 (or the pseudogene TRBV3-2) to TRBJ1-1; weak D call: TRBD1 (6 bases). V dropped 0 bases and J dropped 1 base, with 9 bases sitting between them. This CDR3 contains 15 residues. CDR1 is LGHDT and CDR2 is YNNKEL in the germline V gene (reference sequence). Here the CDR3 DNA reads TGTGCCAGCAGCCAAGAACAGGGTAGGAACACTGAAGCTTTCTTT. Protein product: CASSQEQGRNTEAFF.

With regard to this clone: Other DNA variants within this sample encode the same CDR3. The CDR3 loop is CASSIRETQYF. The CDR3 bases are TGTGCCAGTAGTATTCGAGAGACCCAGTACTTC. V usage is TRBV19 and J usage is TRBJ2-5; no clear D gene. This CDR3 is built from 11 residues. The ends were cut back, 3 bases at V and 4 bases at J, with 3 bases in the middle. CDR1 and CDR2 (germline): LNHDA, SQIVND (reference sequence).

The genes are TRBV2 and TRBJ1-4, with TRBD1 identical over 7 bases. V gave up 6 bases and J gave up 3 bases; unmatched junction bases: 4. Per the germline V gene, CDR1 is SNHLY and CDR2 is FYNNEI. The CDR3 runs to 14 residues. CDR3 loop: CASSARGANEKLFF. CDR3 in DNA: TGTGCCAGCAGCGCCAGGGGGGCTAATGAAAAACTGTTTTTT.

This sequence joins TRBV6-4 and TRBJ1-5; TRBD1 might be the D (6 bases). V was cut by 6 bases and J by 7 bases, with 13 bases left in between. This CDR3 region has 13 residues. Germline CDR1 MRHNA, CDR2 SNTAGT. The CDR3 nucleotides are TGTGCCAGCAGCCTTATACAGGGCCAGCCCCAGCATTTT. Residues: CASSLIQGQPQHF.

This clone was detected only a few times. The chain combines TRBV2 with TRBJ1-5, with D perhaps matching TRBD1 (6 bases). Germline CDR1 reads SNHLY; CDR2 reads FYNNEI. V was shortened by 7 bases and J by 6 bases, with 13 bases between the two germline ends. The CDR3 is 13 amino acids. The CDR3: CASNSGAGQPQHF. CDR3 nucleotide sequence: TGTGCCAGCAATTCAGGGGCGGGTCAGCCCCAGCATTTT.

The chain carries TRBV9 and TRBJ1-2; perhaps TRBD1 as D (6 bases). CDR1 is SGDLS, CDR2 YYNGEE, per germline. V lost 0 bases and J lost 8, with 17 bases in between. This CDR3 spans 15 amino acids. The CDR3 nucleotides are TGTGCCAGCAGCGTAGAAATAGGGGGGGAGGACGGCTACACCTTC. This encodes CASSVEIGGEDGYTF.